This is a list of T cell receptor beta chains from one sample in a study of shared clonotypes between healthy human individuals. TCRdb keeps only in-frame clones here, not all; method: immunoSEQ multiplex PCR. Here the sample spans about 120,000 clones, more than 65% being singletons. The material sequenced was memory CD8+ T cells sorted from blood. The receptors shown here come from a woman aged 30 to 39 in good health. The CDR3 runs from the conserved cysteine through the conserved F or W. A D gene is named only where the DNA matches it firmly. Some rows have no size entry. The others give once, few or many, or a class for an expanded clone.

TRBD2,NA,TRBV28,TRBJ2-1,CASSLVMVAGGRYNEQFF,TGTGCCAGCTCCCTTGTCATGGTAGCGGGAGGGAGGTACAATGAGCAGTTCTTC
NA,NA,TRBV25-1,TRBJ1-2,CASSATEHYGYTF,TGTGCCAGCAGTGCCACCGAGCACTATGGCTACACCTTC
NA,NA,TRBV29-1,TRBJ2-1,CSGVGSKFTNEQFF,TGCAGCGGGGTCGGGAGTAAATTCACGAATGAGCAGTTCTTC
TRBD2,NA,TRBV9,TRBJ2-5,CASSTRLAGAQETQYF,TGTGCCAGCAGCACACGACTAGCGGGGGCCCAAGAGACCCAGTACTTC
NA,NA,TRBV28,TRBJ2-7,CATFRDGAYEQYF,TGTGCCACCTTCCGGGACGGGGCCTACGAGCAGTACTTC
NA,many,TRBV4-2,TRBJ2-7,CASSQDTGPTAGTYEQYF,TGTGCCAGCAGCCAAGATACTGGACCCACAGCGGGCACCTACGAGCAGTACTTC
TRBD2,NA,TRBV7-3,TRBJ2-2,CASSTGTSGSGELFF,TGTGCCAGCAGCACCGGGACTAGCGGGAGCGGGGAGCTGTTTTTT
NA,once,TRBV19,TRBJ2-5,CASSPETPQETQYF,TGTGCCAGTAGTCCAGAGACTCCTCAAGAGACCCAGTACTTC
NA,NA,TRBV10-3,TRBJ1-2,CAISDEGGNYGYTF,TGTGCCATCAGTGACGAGGGGGGGAACTATGGCTACACCTTC
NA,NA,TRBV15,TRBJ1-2,CATSREGTRRDYGYTF,TGTGCCACCAGCAGAGAGGGAACTCGAAGGGACTATGGCTACACCTTC
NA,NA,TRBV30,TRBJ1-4,CAWSRQINEKLFF,TGTGCCTGGAGTCGACAGATTAATGAAAAACTGTTTTTT
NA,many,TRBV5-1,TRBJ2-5,CASSMDATETQYF,TGCGCCAGCAGCATGGACGCGACAGAGACCCAGTACTTC
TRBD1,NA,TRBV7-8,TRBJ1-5,CASSFNRGRGQGSNQPQHF,TGTGCCAGCAGCTTTAACCGAGGCCGGGGACAGGGTAGCAATCAGCCCCAGCATTTT
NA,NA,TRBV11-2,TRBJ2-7,CASSFSPGSHEQYF,TGTGCCAGCAGCTTTTCTCCGGGAAGCCACGAGCAGTACTTC
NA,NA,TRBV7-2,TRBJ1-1,CASSLEVFWGTEAFF,TGTGCCAGCAGCTTAGAGGTGTTCTGGGGGACTGAAGCTTTCTTT
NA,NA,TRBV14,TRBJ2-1,CASSQGLDPVYNEQFF,TGTGCCAGCAGCCAAGGGCTGGACCCTGTATACAATGAGCAGTTCTTC
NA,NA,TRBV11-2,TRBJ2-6,CASGMASGANVLTF,TGTGCCAGCGGCATGGCCTCTGGGGCCAACGTCCTGACTTTC
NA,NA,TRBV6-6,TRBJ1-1,CASSPGLGEAFF,TGTGCCAGCAGCCCGGGGTTGGGTGAAGCTTTCTTT
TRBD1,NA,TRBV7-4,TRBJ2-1,CASSPPGQGRDNEQFF,TGTGCCAGCAGCCCCCCGGGACAGGGGCGAGACAATGAGCAGTTCTTC
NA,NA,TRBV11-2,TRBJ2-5,CASSFSPGKETQYF,TGTGCCAGCAGCTTTTCACCTGGGAAAGAGACCCAGTACTTC
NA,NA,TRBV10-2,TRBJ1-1,CASREGFTEAFF,TGCGCCAGCAGGGAGGGATTCACTGAAGCTTTCTTT
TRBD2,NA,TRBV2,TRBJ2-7,CASRRIAGIYEQYF,TGTGCCAGCAGGAGGATAGCGGGAATCTACGAGCAGTACTTC
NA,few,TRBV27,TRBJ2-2,CASKSDGELFF,TGTGCCAGCAAAAGTGATGGGGAGCTGTTTTTT
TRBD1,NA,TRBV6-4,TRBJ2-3,CASRPGGEVSDTQYF,TGTGCCAGCAGGCCAGGGGGCGAGGTTTCAGATACGCAGTATTTT
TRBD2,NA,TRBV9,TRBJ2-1,CASSDTSDNEQFF,TGTGCCAGCAGCGATACTAGCGACAATGAGCAGTTCTTC
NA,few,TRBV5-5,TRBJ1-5,CASSSGQSSNQPQHF,TGTGCCAGCAGCTCCGGACAGTCCAGCAATCAGCCCCAGCATTTT
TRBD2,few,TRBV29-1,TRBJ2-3,CSVVVAASGSTDTQYF,TGCAGCGTTGTCGTGGCGGCTAGCGGGAGCACAGATACGCAGTATTTT
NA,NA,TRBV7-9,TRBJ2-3,CASSFVQGADTQYF,TGTGCCAGCAGCTTTGTACAGGGCGCAGATACGCAGTATTTT
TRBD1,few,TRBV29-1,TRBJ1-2,CSVVGQGGGYTF,TGCAGCGTTGTCGGACAGGGGGGAGGCTACACCTTC
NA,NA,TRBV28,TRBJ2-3,CASSPRGEGKDTQYF,TGTGCCAGCAGTCCCAGGGGAGAGGGAAAAGATACGCAGTATTTT
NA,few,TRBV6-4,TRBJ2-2,CASSERDTGELFF,TGTGCCAGCAGTGAGCGGGACACCGGGGAGCTGTTTTTT
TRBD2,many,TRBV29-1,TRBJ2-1,CSVEAGGPYNEQFF,TGCAGCGTTGAGGCGGGAGGGCCTTACAATGAGCAGTTCTTC
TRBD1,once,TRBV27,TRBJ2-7,CASREPGGSYEQYF,TGTGCCAGCAGAGAACCAGGGGGCTCCTACGAGCAGTACTTC
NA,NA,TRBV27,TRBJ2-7,CASSGQETYEQYF,TGTGCCAGCAGTGGCCAGGAGACCTACGAGCAGTACTTC
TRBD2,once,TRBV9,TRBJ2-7,CASSPRASGSYEQYF,TGTGCCAGCAGCCCGCGAGCTAGCGGATCCTACGAGCAGTACTTC
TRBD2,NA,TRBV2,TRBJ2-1,CARSGTSGSHEQFF,TGTGCCAGATCCGGGACTAGCGGGAGTCATGAGCAGTTCTTC
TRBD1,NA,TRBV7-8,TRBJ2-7,CASSPGTADDYEQYF,TGTGCCAGCAGCCCCGGGACAGCCGATGACTACGAGCAGTACTTC
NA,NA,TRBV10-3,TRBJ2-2,CASKVWDTGELFF,TGTGCCAGCAAAGTTTGGGATACCGGGGAGCTGTTTTTT
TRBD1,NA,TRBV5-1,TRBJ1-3,CASSFTGEENTIYF,TGCGCCAGCAGCTTCACAGGGGAGGAAAACACCATATATTTT
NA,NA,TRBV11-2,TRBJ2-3,CASSLSHSTDTQYF,TGTGCCAGCAGCTTGAGTCACAGCACAGATACGCAGTATTTT
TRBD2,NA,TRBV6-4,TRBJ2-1,CASSVSGRGEQFF,TGTGCCAGCAGTGTCTCCGGGCGGGGGGAGCAGTTCTTC
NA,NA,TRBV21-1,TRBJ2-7,CASSKAKAGLAATYYEQYF,TGTGCCAGCAGCAAAGCCAAGGCCGGACTAGCGGCAACTTACTACGAGCAGTACTTC
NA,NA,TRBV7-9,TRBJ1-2,CASSSSRQQSLSYGYTF,TGTGCCAGCAGCTCTAGTCGACAGCAGAGCCTGTCCTATGGCTACACCTTC
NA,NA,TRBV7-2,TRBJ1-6,CASSPGLRSPLHF,TGTGCCAGCAGCCCGGGTTTACGATCACCCCTCCACTTT
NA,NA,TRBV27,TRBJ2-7,CASSFSGTSSSYEQYF,TGTGCCAGCAGTTTCTCCGGGACTTCTAGCTCCTACGAGCAGTACTTC
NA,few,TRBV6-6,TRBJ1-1,CASSLGDTEAFF,TGTGCCAGCAGTTTAGGGGACACTGAAGCTTTCTTT
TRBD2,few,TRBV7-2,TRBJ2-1,CASSPAVTSGSFNEQFF,TGTGCCAGCAGCCCAGCCGTGACTAGCGGGAGTTTCAATGAGCAGTTCTTC
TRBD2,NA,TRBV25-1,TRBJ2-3,CASSSAGLYTDTQYF,TGTGCCAGCAGCTCAGCGGGACTATACACAGATACGCAGTATTTT
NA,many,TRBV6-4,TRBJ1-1,CASSEAGENTEAFF,TGTGCCAGCAGTGAGGCAGGTGAGAACACTGAAGCTTTCTTT
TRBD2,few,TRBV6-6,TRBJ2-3,CASSYSRLAGTDTQYF,TGTGCCAGCAGTTACTCGAGGCTAGCGGGAACAGATACGCAGTATTTT
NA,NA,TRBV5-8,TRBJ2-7,CASSLFLLDGQSYEQYF,TGTGCCAGCAGCTTGTTCCTCTTAGACGGACAGTCCTACGAGCAGTACTTC
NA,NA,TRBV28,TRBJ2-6,CASVESSGANVLTF,TGTGCCAGCGTGGAAAGCTCTGGGGCCAACGTCCTGACTTTC
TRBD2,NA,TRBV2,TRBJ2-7,CASSEEGLAGASYEQYF,TGTGCCAGCAGTGAAGAGGGACTAGCGGGGGCCTCCTACGAGCAGTACTTC
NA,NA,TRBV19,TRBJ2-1,CASGSSEQFF,TGTGCCAGTGGTTCAAGTGAGCAGTTCTTC